This T cell receptor (beta chain) came from a study of metastatic and nonmetastatic thyroid tumors. Study details: Repertoires were compared across blood and tumor or nodule tissue from malignant and benign thyroid patients.

As concerns this clone: Its antigen is not identified. Being one base from a much bigger clone, this may be a read error.

Source study methods: Built for papillary thyroid cancer, a distant-metastasis classifier drew on CDR3 differences across clinicopathological groups. TCRdb re-analyzed the PCR reads using MiXCR. The V and J calls were determined by TCRdb, not by the authors. In the table there are under 25,000 clones, 13% of which are singletons. General study points: Versus benign nodules, malignant thyroid tumors reportedly had significantly higher TCR beta diversity, in blood and tumor.

Among the patients, none had received any treatment before thyroid surgery. The germline V gene has CDR1 DFQATT and CDR2 SNEGSKA (reference sequence). The V gene lost 6 bases and the J gene lost 2 bases, with 16 bases spanning the gap. The CDR3 is 14 amino acids. The rearrangement joins TRBV20-1 to TRBJ2-5; no clear D. Sequencing was done on a sample of blood. The sequence was obtained from a female donor with papillary thyroid cancer or a benign thyroid nodule (not recorded which). Some clones in this sample may be carry-over from other donors' samples. The CDR3: CSAQFSASQETQYF. CDR3 DNA: TGCAGTGCCCAATTTTCGGCTAGTCAAGAGACCCAGTACTTC.